This TCR beta chain was documented in a study of T cell repertoires in cytomegalovirus infection. In the study overall: CMV epitopes, recently identified HLA-C-restricted and well-studied HLA-B-restricted, were used. Both CMV infection and a matching HLA type were indicated by public TCR beta signatures.

Details on this clonotype: Its antigen is still unknown.

Using its own MiXCR run on the reads, TCRdb lists one record per CDR3 protein. The data show about 500,000 distinct CDR3 sequences, 33% seen once. The CDR3 runs to 12 residues. Germline V CDR1 and CDR2: SGHDT, YYEEEE. V lost 6 bases to trimming and J lost 2 bases, with 7 bases between them. Study conclusions and caveats: Within the response measured ex vivo, HLA-C-restricted CMV-specific TCR beta clonotypes were dominant.

The clonotype was recovered from a human donor in good health (CMV status not recorded). Some clones in this sample may be carry-over from other donors' samples. The gene calls are TRBV5-6 and TRBJ2-3, with D hard to call. The material was cultured PBMCs, obtained from culture after CMV antigen stimulation. CDR3 region: CASNRDTDTQYF. The CDR3 DNA sequence: TGTGCCAGCAATAGGGACACAGATACGCAGTATTTT.